This T cell receptor beta chain was recorded in a study of read filtering for tumor transcriptome and immune sequencing. Turning to the study itself: R-ISS stage counts were fewer than ten for I, roughly 16 for II, about 7 for III. Transcriptome libraries were built from DNase-treated RNA.

From around 440 ng of RNA, a library with molecular barcoded alpha/delta and beta/gamma adaptors was made. TCRdb called the reads again in MiXCR, with one record for every CDR3 protein. The sample lists tens of thousands of distinct CDR3 sequences, approximately 14% seen once, with less than 70% in the top ten. Every patient had bone marrow sampled while the disease was active. This CDR3 is 12 amino acids long. Deletions cut 7 bases from V and 11 bases from J, with 15 bases between. This TCR was sampled from a donor at least 40 years old with multiple myeloma. Specimen: a population of CD138-negative cells sorted from bone marrow. The chain has TRBV12-3 or TRBV12-4 and TRBJ2-1, with D maybe TRBD2 (7 bases). This chain's CDR3 is CASMGGPRKQFF. The CDR3 coding sequence is TGTGCCAGCATGGGGGGGCCCCGAAAGCAGTTCTTC.